This TCR beta chain was sequenced during a study of naive and memory T cell subsets listed by TCRdb under 2017. Regarding the study in general: Sorted naive and memory T cell subsets from peripheral blood were analyzed in the study using a UMI-based, open-source pipeline for TCR alpha and beta sequencing. IgG serology results and the functional CMV T cell responses were in complete agreement. RNA was DNase-treated and reverse transcribed with TCR constant-region primers, mostly using SuperScript III. The paper's findings and limits, for the study overall: The repertoire findings for the naive and memory subsets could not be validated against a ground truth, as none was available. The abundance of TCRs followed a power law with an exponent that differed between naive and memory subsets yet stayed consistent across the three individuals. Single alpha or beta chain sequences, rather than paired alpha/beta receptors, were used to define clonotypes. RNA-based TCR counts may be influenced by expression changes linked to T cell activation and differentiation. A few larger clonotypes were present in naive repertoires, especially CD8 naive repertoires, and these clonotypes were possibly memory cells re-expressing CD45RA. In both CD4 and CD8 cells, going from naive through CM, EM and EMRA, the Gini index went up while Shannon and inverse Simpson diversity went down. Once error correction was done, more than 90% of naive TCR sequences showed up just once, which made the naive abundance distributions much steeper than those of the memory subsets.

Comment on this clonotype: No antigen is known for it. No much larger clone exists at a distance of one base, and base qualities are not known.

The library was made by UMI-ligation and nested PCR. An equimolar mix of two oligonucleotides covering both TRBC1 and TRBC2 was used as the beta constant-region primer. The ligated cDNA went through four rounds of PCR with nested alpha and beta constant-region primers together with the SP2 primer. T4 RNA ligase 1 ligated a single-stranded oligonucleotide carrying the SP2 primer and a 12-nucleotide UMI to the cDNA 3' end. Incubation of the ligation reaction lasted roughly 19-25 hours at 16 degrees C. PCR2 was typically performed as a SYBR Green qPCR and was stopped at a predetermined threshold so that over-amplification was prevented. All purifications after the first were performed with Agencourt AMPure XP magnetic beads. Libraries were quantified by Qubit and checked on a TapeStation, where a main peak was expected near 650 bp. Pooled libraries were sequenced on an Illumina MiSeq with v2 2x251 paired-end kits, typically giving roughly 0.9-2.1 million reads per sample. Each sample was pooled at 3 to 4 nM, and about 4.5-7.5% PhiX was included to help cluster recognition. For the original study's pipeline: Using tag matching that tolerated one base-pair mismatch, Decombinator assigned V and J genes to FASTQ reads that had been processed by Demultiplexor. UMIs were used by Collapsinator to correct both sequencing errors and frequency errors arising from PCR heterogeneity. CDR3Translator translated TCRs and extracted CDR3s from the conserved cysteine to the FGXG phenylalanine, flagging non-productive sequences. Repertoires were subsampled to equal numbers of UMI-defined TCRs before Gini, Shannon entropy and inverse Simpson indices were calculated. Power-law fits to clonotype abundance distributions were performed by maximum likelihood within the linear range. On one naive CD8 sample, the pipeline and MIGEC gave similar UMI counts, unique TCR numbers and clonal distributions. One analysis removed from the naive repertoire any naive TCRs that were also found in any memory subset from the same donor. Repertoires were searched for 7,322 CMV-associated CDR3 sequences compiled from VDJdb and a published dataset. The raw public reads went through TCRdb reprocessing: fastp at Q25, MiXCR clone calling, in-frame beta chains kept. Each entry is one CDR3 protein sequence, shown with its most common DNA and genes. These V and J calls rely on TCRdb rather than the paper's analysis. This sample has around 93,000 distinct CDR3 sequences in its table, and about 11% of those were observed once. More than 0.11% of the sample is held by the ten biggest clonotypes.

Looking up the germline V gene yields CDR1 MNHEY and CDR2 SVGAGI. From the cysteine up to the phenylalanine, the CDR3 has a length of 15 residues. The CDR3 DNA has 45 bases and is translated from base 1. V is clipped by 6 bases and J by 7 bases, and the sequence between their germline boundaries is 18 bases long. From the second PCR step on, the TCR alpha and beta chain libraries were amplified in separate reactions. The CMV status of each donor was determined by measuring IFNgamma production from CD4+ T cells after fresh PBMCs had been stimulated overnight with CMV viral lysate. CD4 T cells were positively selected using Miltenyi beads, after which CD8 T cells were positively selected from the CD4-negative fraction. Cells were stained for CD3, CD4, CD8, CD45RA, CD27 and a live/dead dye and were sorted on a BD Aria II into four subsets based on CD45RA and CD27. Blood came from a few healthy volunteers, each fractionated into CD4 and CD8 T cells and then into four differentiation subsets. Approximately 120 ml of peripheral blood was taken from each donor, and PBMC were separated by density-gradient centrifugation on Ficoll-Paque PLUS. The sorted cells were lysed in RLT buffer, after which RNA was extracted using a Qiagen RNeasy kit and kept at -80 degrees C.

The sample was naive CD4+ T cells from blood. This sample's cell subset or site label indicates: naive T cells, CD45RA high CD27+. Recombination connected TRBV6-5 to TRBJ1-4; TRBD1 is a weak D gene call, 6 bases matching. The sequence came from a human donor in good health. The DNA sequence is as follows: TGTGCCAGCAGCCCGACAGGCGCATTCGGTGAAAAACTGTTTTTT. Its protein is CASSPTGAFGEKLFF.